What follows is one T cell receptor (beta chain) and its context. This entry comes from a study of cytomegalovirus exposure and HLA in healthy donors. It was with 60 Vbeta and 13 Jbeta primers that the PCR ran. TCRdb's table, derived via immunoSEQ multiplex PCR, lists solely in-frame clones and lacks some. The sample records approximately 180,000 clones, 80% being singletons. Trimming cost V 4 bases and J 9 bases, with 14 bases left between them. The CDR3 loop spans 14 amino acids. Germline assignment: CDR1 SGHDT and CDR2 YYEEEE. The material sequenced was PBMCs. The chain uses TRBV5-6 and TRBJ1-6; D is undetermined. This TCR was recovered from a man under 40 in good health and CMV-seropositive. DNA for the CDR3: TGTGCCAGCAGCATCGGGGTCGGCCCTTCACCCCTCCACTTT. Residues: CASSIGVGPSPLHF.